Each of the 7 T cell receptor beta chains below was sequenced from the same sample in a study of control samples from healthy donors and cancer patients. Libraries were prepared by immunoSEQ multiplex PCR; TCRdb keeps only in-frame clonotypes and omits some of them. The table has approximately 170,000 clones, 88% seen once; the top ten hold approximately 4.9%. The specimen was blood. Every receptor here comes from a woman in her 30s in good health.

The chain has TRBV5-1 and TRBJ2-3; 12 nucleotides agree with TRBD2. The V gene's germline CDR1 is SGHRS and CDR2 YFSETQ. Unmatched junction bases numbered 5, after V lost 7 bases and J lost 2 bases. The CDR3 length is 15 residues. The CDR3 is CASSTSGRTTDTQYF. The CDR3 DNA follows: TGCGCCAGCTCAACTAGCGGGAGGACCACAGATACGCAGTATTTT.

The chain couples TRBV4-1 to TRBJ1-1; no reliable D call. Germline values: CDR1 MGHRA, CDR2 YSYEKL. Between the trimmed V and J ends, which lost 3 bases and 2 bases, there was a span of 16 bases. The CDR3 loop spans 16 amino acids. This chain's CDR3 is CASSHVRPPHNTEAFF. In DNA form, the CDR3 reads TGCGCCAGCAGCCACGTCAGGCCCCCACATAACACTGAAGCTTTCTTT.

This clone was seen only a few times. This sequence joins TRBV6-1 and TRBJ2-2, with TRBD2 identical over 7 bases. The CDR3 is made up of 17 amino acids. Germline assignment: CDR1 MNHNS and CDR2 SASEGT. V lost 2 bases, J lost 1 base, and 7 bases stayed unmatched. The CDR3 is CASSEPGLAVNTGELFF. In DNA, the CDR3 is TGTGCCAGCAGTGAACCGGGGCTAGCGGTGAACACCGGGGAGCTGTTTTTT.

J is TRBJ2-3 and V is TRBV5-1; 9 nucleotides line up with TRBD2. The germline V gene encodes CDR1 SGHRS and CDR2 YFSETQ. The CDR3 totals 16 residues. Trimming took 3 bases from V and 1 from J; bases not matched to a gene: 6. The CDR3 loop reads CASSYDSGSGTDTQYF. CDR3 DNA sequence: TGCGCCAGCAGCTACGATAGCGGGAGTGGCACAGATACGCAGTATTTT.

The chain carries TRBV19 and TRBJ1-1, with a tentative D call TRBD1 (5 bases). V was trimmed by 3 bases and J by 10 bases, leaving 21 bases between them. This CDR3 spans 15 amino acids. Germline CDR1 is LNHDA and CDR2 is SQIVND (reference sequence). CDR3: CASSIRAGHPLGAFF. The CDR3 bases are TGTGCCAGTAGTATTCGGGCAGGGCACCCCCTCGGAGCTTTCTTT.

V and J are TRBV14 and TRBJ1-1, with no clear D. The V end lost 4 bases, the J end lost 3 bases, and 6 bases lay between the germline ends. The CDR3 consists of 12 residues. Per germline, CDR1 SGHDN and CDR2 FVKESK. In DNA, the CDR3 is TGTGCCAGCAGCCTCACGTACACTGAAGCTTTCTTT. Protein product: CASSLTYTEAFF.

CDR3 residues: CASSGPQDYSNQPQHF. The CDR3 DNA follows: TGTGCCAGCAGTGGACCTCAGGACTATAGCAATCAGCCCCAGCATTTT. The chain combines TRBV6-1 with TRBJ1-5; no firm D call. The germline V and J ends were trimmed by 4 bases and 0 bases, with 13 bases remaining between them. Looked up from germline, CDR1 is MNHNS and CDR2 is SASEGT. The CDR3 consists of 16 residues.